These T cell receptor beta chains were read from a single sample in a study of T cells in Graves' hyperthyroidism and ophthalmopathy. TCRdb called the multiplex PCR reads again in MiXCR, with one record for every CDR3 protein. The sample has roughly 700,000 distinct CDR3 sequences; roughly a third are singletons. The sequencing sample was made of blood. The receptor set was obtained from a woman in her forties with Graves' hyperthyroidism. Each CDR3 is given with its conserved first and last residue. Each record gives: clone size, D gene, J gene, V gene, CDR3 protein, CDR3 DNA. The D gene is left open where the match is weak. For some rows the clone size is stated as once, few or many, or as a class when expanded; others skip it.

clone size: few; D gene: .; J gene: TRBJ2-7; V gene: TRBV6-5; CDR3 protein: CASSDPGTSSYEQYF; CDR3 DNA: TGTGCCAGCAGTGACCCCGGGACAAGCTCCTACGAGCAGTACTTC
clone size: .; D gene: TRBD1; J gene: TRBJ1-5; V gene: TRBV6-2/TRBV6-3; CDR3 protein: CASSRPGQGAQPQHF; CDR3 DNA: TGTGCCAGCAGTCGACCGGGACAGGGGGCCCAGCCCCAGCATTTT
clone size: .; D gene: TRBD1; J gene: TRBJ2-5; V gene: TRBV20-1; CDR3 protein: CSASDRGDTQYF; CDR3 DNA: TGCAGTGCTAGCGACAGGGGAGATACGCAGTACTTC
clone size: few; D gene: .; J gene: TRBJ2-7; V gene: TRBV10-3; CDR3 protein: CASSSRFRGRDHEQYF; CDR3 DNA: TGTGCCAGCAGTTCGAGGTTTCGAGGGAGAGATCACGAGCAGTACTTC
clone size: .; D gene: .; J gene: TRBJ1-4; V gene: TRBV7-2; CDR3 protein: CASSLGLLAGYEKLFF; CDR3 DNA: TGTGCCAGCAGCTTAGGTCTCTTAGCGGGGTACGAAAAACTGTTTTTT
clone size: many; D gene: .; J gene: TRBJ2-2; V gene: TRBV7-3; CDR3 protein: CASSLTMGTGELFF; CDR3 DNA: TGTGCCAGCAGCTTAACAATGGGCACCGGGGAGCTGTTTTTT
clone size: .; D gene: .; J gene: TRBJ1-5; V gene: TRBV7-2; CDR3 protein: CAGSLGHRESNQPQHF; CDR3 DNA: TGTGCCGGCAGCTTAGGGCACAGGGAAAGCAATCAGCCCCAGCATTTT
clone size: few; D gene: TRBD1; J gene: TRBJ2-2; V gene: TRBV19; CDR3 protein: CASSTGQGAGAGELFF; CDR3 DNA: TGTGCCAGTAGTACTGGACAGGGGGCCGGCGCCGGGGAGCTGTTTTTT
clone size: few; D gene: .; J gene: TRBJ2-7; V gene: TRBV20-1; CDR3 protein: CSARAGPPSYEQYF; CDR3 DNA: TGCAGTGCTAGGGCTGGACCCCCAAGCTACGAGCAGTACTTC
clone size: .; D gene: .; J gene: TRBJ2-1; V gene: TRBV4-2; CDR3 protein: CASSQDEGQSGFF; CDR3 DNA: TGTGCCAGCAGCCAAGATGAAGGGCAGAGCGGGTTCTTC
clone size: .; D gene: .; J gene: TRBJ2-3; V gene: TRBV7-3; CDR3 protein: CASRDRNTDTQYF; CDR3 DNA: TGTGCCAGCAGGGACCGGAACACAGATACGCAGTATTTT
clone size: .; D gene: .; J gene: TRBJ1-5; V gene: TRBV10-1; CDR3 protein: CASSESNSQPQHF; CDR3 DNA: TGCGCCAGCAGTGAGTCGAACAGTCAGCCCCAGCATTTT
clone size: many; D gene: .; J gene: TRBJ2-7; V gene: TRBV10-3; CDR3 protein: CAIKGLRDEQYF; CDR3 DNA: TGTGCCATCAAGGGACTTCGGGACGAGCAGTACTTC
clone size: many; D gene: .; J gene: TRBJ2-5; V gene: TRBV20-1; CDR3 protein: CSAGGAETQYF; CDR3 DNA: TGCAGTGCGGGGGGGGCAGAGACCCAGTACTTC
clone size: few; D gene: TRBD1; J gene: TRBJ2-7; V gene: TRBV12-3/TRBV12-4; CDR3 protein: CTSRATGGSYEQYF; CDR3 DNA: TGTACCAGCAGGGCGACAGGGGGCTCCTACGAGCAGTACTTC
clone size: .; D gene: .; J gene: TRBJ1-1; V gene: TRBV19; CDR3 protein: CASSMGTSSGAFF; CDR3 DNA: TGTGCCAGTAGTATGGGGACATCCTCAGGGGCTTTCTTT
clone size: few; D gene: .; J gene: TRBJ1-1; V gene: TRBV10-3; CDR3 protein: CAISDSGRTEAFF; CDR3 DNA: TGTGCCATCAGTGATTCAGGGCGGACTGAAGCTTTCTTT
clone size: few; D gene: .; J gene: TRBJ1-1; V gene: TRBV6-2/TRBV6-3; CDR3 protein: CASSLGQVEAFF; CDR3 DNA: TGTGCCAGCAGCCTCGGACAAGTTGAAGCTTTCTTT
clone size: .; D gene: TRBD1; J gene: TRBJ2-5; V gene: TRBV7-9; CDR3 protein: CASSFGTGGVETQYF; CDR3 DNA: TGTGCCAGCAGTTTTGGGACAGGGGGCGTCGAGACCCAGTACTTC
clone size: .; D gene: .; J gene: TRBJ2-5; V gene: TRBV7-8; CDR3 protein: CASSLWTLQGTQYF; CDR3 DNA: TGTGCCAGCAGCCTTTGGACACTTCAAGGGACCCAGTACTTC
clone size: few; D gene: TRBD1; J gene: TRBJ1-1; V gene: TRBV5-1; CDR3 protein: CASGKTGGTEAFF; CDR3 DNA: TGCGCCAGCGGCAAGACAGGGGGCACTGAAGCTTTCTTT
clone size: many; D gene: .; J gene: TRBJ1-1; V gene: TRBV4-1; CDR3 protein: CASSRTLYSTEAFF; CDR3 DNA: TGCGCCAGCAGCCGCACCTTATACAGCACTGAAGCTTTCTTT
clone size: many; D gene: .; J gene: TRBJ1-1; V gene: TRBV7-9; CDR3 protein: CASSAREFMNTEAFF; CDR3 DNA: TGTGCCAGCAGCGCTCGGGAGTTCATGAACACTGAAGCTTTCTTT
clone size: many; D gene: .; J gene: TRBJ1-4; V gene: TRBV10-3; CDR3 protein: CASTPGLDEKLFF; CDR3 DNA: TGTGCCTCAACCCCAGGGTTGGATGAAAAACTGTTTTTT
clone size: .; D gene: TRBD1; J gene: TRBJ1-2; V gene: TRBV15; CDR3 protein: CATSGLQGARYGYTF; CDR3 DNA: TGTGCCACCAGCGGACTACAGGGGGCGCGTTATGGCTACACCTTC
clone size: .; D gene: TRBD1; J gene: TRBJ2-2; V gene: TRBV2; CDR3 protein: CASSIGQGRTGELFF; CDR3 DNA: TGTGCCAGCAGTATTGGACAGGGGAGGACCGGGGAGCTGTTTTTT
clone size: .; D gene: .; J gene: TRBJ1-2; V gene: TRBV28; CDR3 protein: CASSPRKTGYTF; CDR3 DNA: TGTGCCAGCAGTCCGCGGAAGACCGGCTACACCTTC
clone size: .; D gene: .; J gene: TRBJ2-5; V gene: TRBV5-1; CDR3 protein: CASRVEGETQYF; CDR3 DNA: TGTGCCAGCAGGGTGGAGGGCGAGACCCAGTACTTC
clone size: many; D gene: .; J gene: TRBJ2-2; V gene: TRBV5-1; CDR3 protein: CASRSQNTGELFF; CDR3 DNA: TGCGCCAGCAGGAGCCAAAACACCGGGGAGCTGTTTTTT
clone size: few; D gene: .; J gene: TRBJ1-4; V gene: TRBV6-5; CDR3 protein: CASSYSVTNEKLFF; CDR3 DNA: TGTGCCAGCAGTTACTCCGTGACTAATGAAAAACTGTTTTTT
clone size: .; D gene: TRBD1; J gene: TRBJ2-7; V gene: TRBV28; CDR3 protein: CASRGQGSHEQYF; CDR3 DNA: TGTGCCAGCAGGGGACAGGGAAGCCACGAGCAGTACTTC
clone size: .; D gene: .; J gene: TRBJ2-7; V gene: TRBV7-8; CDR3 protein: CASSLAVARTYEQYF; CDR3 DNA: TGTGCCAGCAGCTTAGCGGTGGCCAGGACCTACGAGCAGTACTTC
clone size: few; D gene: .; J gene: TRBJ1-4; V gene: TRBV19; CDR3 protein: CASSRPDGGEKLFF; CDR3 DNA: TGTGCCAGTAGTAGGCCGGACGGTGGTGAAAAACTGTTTTTT
clone size: .; D gene: TRBD1; J gene: TRBJ1-2; V gene: TRBV5-1; CDR3 protein: CASSQQQGTGYGYTF; CDR3 DNA: TGCGCCAGCAGCCAACAACAGGGGACAGGCTATGGCTACACCTTC
clone size: once; D gene: TRBD1; J gene: TRBJ1-2; V gene: TRBV4-1; CDR3 protein: CASSQDRGPPSQVLYGYTF; CDR3 DNA: TGCGCCAGCAGCCAAGACAGGGGGCCACCATCGCAGGTTCTCTATGGCTACACCTTC
clone size: many; D gene: .; J gene: TRBJ2-7; V gene: TRBV7-8; CDR3 protein: CASSPRTDSYEQYF; CDR3 DNA: TGTGCCAGCAGCCCGAGGACAGACTCCTACGAGCAGTACTTC
clone size: .; D gene: .; J gene: TRBJ2-5; V gene: TRBV5-1; CDR3 protein: CASSLATLQETQYF; CDR3 DNA: TGCGCCAGCAGCTTGGCGACACTACAAGAGACCCAGTACTTC
clone size: few; D gene: TRBD1; J gene: TRBJ1-5; V gene: TRBV12-3/TRBV12-4; CDR3 protein: CATRSGTGIGNQPQHF; CDR3 DNA: TGTGCCACTCGATCCGGGACAGGGATCGGCAATCAGCCCCAGCATTTT
clone size: .; D gene: TRBD1; J gene: TRBJ1-2; V gene: TRBV20-1; CDR3 protein: CSARVLLDRGGGYTF; CDR3 DNA: TGCAGTGCCAGAGTCCTTTTAGACAGGGGTGGTGGCTACACCTTC
clone size: .; D gene: .; J gene: TRBJ1-3; V gene: TRBV7-2; CDR3 protein: CASSPWDGNTIYF; CDR3 DNA: TGTGCCAGCAGCCCGTGGGATGGAAACACCATATATTTT
clone size: .; D gene: TRBD1; J gene: TRBJ1-2; V gene: TRBV7-9; CDR3 protein: CASSPGQGGKVDGYTF; CDR3 DNA: TGTGCCAGCAGCCCAGGACAGGGGGGGAAGGTGGACGGCTACACCTTC
clone size: many; D gene: TRBD1; J gene: TRBJ2-7; V gene: TRBV10-3; CDR3 protein: CAISESGTGRHYEQYF; CDR3 DNA: TGTGCCATCAGTGAGTCCGGGACAGGGAGGCACTACGAGCAGTACTTC
clone size: .; D gene: .; J gene: TRBJ1-2; V gene: TRBV12-3/TRBV12-4; CDR3 protein: CASSLIAGHGYTF; CDR3 DNA: TGTGCCAGCAGTTTGATTGCAGGTCATGGCTACACCTTC
clone size: few; D gene: TRBD2; J gene: TRBJ2-7; V gene: TRBV7-3; CDR3 protein: CASPPLLAGGRPPFYEQYF; CDR3 DNA: TGTGCCAGCCCCCCCCTGTTAGCGGGAGGGCGGCCACCCTTCTACGAGCAGTACTTC
clone size: .; D gene: .; J gene: TRBJ2-4; V gene: TRBV19; CDR3 protein: CASSIGGQRLAKNIQYF; CDR3 DNA: TGTGCCAGTAGTATCGGGGGCCAGCGACTAGCCAAAAACATTCAGTACTTC
clone size: .; D gene: .; J gene: TRBJ2-1; V gene: TRBV2; CDR3 protein: CASSSPLEGNEQFF; CDR3 DNA: TGTGCCAGCAGCTCACCCCTAGAAGGCAATGAGCAGTTCTTC
clone size: .; D gene: .; J gene: TRBJ2-1; V gene: TRBV7-2; CDR3 protein: CASSLEVPNEQFF; CDR3 DNA: TGTGCCAGCAGCTTAGAGGTTCCTAATGAGCAGTTCTTC
clone size: few; D gene: TRBD1; J gene: TRBJ1-5; V gene: TRBV7-9; CDR3 protein: CASSVGQGAQSSNQPQHF; CDR3 DNA: TGTGCCAGCAGCGTGGGACAGGGGGCGCAGAGCAGCAATCAGCCCCAGCATTTT
clone size: .; D gene: .; J gene: TRBJ1-5; V gene: TRBV2; CDR3 protein: CASKAGRQPQHF; CDR3 DNA: TGTGCCAGCAAGGCGGGGCGGCAGCCCCAGCATTTT
clone size: many; D gene: .; J gene: TRBJ2-7; V gene: TRBV14; CDR3 protein: CASSQGYEQYF; CDR3 DNA: TGCGCCAGCAGCCAAGGCTACGAGCAGTACTTC
clone size: few; D gene: TRBD1; J gene: TRBJ2-7; V gene: TRBV7-2; CDR3 protein: CASSQDDGQAYEQYF; CDR3 DNA: TGCGCCAGCAGCCAAGATGACGGACAGGCCTACGAGCAGTACTTC
clone size: many; D gene: TRBD1; J gene: TRBJ2-7; V gene: TRBV7-9; CDR3 protein: CASRTGVGEQYF; CDR3 DNA: TGTGCCAGCAGGACAGGGGTCGGGGAGCAGTACTTC
clone size: many; D gene: TRBD1; J gene: TRBJ1-6; V gene: TRBV9; CDR3 protein: CASSVEDRGNSPLHF; CDR3 DNA: TGTGCCAGCAGCGTAGAAGACAGGGGGAATTCACCCCTCCACTTT
clone size: .; D gene: TRBD1; J gene: TRBJ2-7; V gene: TRBV7-6; CDR3 protein: CASRAGQGAEEQYF; CDR3 DNA: TGTGCCAGCAGGGCGGGACAGGGGGCAGAAGAGCAGTACTTC
clone size: .; D gene: .; J gene: TRBJ1-2; V gene: TRBV19; CDR3 protein: CASTPSSANYGYTF; CDR3 DNA: TGTGCCAGTACCCCCTCTTCAGCTAACTATGGCTACACCTTC
clone size: .; D gene: TRBD1; J gene: TRBJ1-5; V gene: TRBV11-1; CDR3 protein: CASSLRDRDYSNQPQHF; CDR3 DNA: TGTGCCAGCAGCTTAAGGGACAGGGACTATAGCAATCAGCCCCAGCATTTT
clone size: once; D gene: TRBD1; J gene: TRBJ2-7; V gene: TRBV11-1; CDR3 protein: CASSKQLPGQGETYEQYF; CDR3 DNA: TGTGCCAGCAGCAAACAGCTCCCGGGACAGGGGGAGACCTACGAGCAGTACTTC
clone size: many; D gene: .; J gene: TRBJ1-2; V gene: TRBV20-1; CDR3 protein: CSARDSQGGYTF; CDR3 DNA: TGCAGTGCTAGAGATAGTCAGGGGGGCTACACCTTC
clone size: .; D gene: .; J gene: TRBJ1-4; V gene: TRBV6-6; CDR3 protein: CASSFDENEKLFF; CDR3 DNA: TGTGCCAGCAGTTTTGACGAAAATGAAAAACTGTTTTTT